This T cell receptor beta chain is from a study of cytomegalovirus exposure and HLA in healthy donors. The study, taken as a whole, reports: Both high specificity and high sensitivity reportedly marked the classifier's diagnosis of cytomegalovirus status. Highly shared sequence variants in one cluster were likely a sequencing artifact. Most TCR sequences showed up rarely, but some public TCRs showed up in many donors.

This clone occurred once. Its antigen remains unidentified. The PCR was carried out with 60 Vbeta primers and 13 Jbeta primers. The method was immunoSEQ multiplex PCR; TCRdb's version includes in-frame clones alone and lacks a portion of them. The sample holds roughly 190,000 clones; 81% are singletons and the top ten take roughly 3.1%. The receptor was derived from a man in his forties or fifties in good health and CMV-seropositive. Sample: PBMCs.

For the CDR3, the DNA is TGTGCCAGCAGTTACTCAGGGACACCAGTTCCGGAGCAGTACTTC. Amino acids: CASSYSGTPVPEQYF. The rearrangement uses TRBV6-5 and TRBJ2-7; D possibly corresponds to TRBD1 (6 bases). CDR1 and CDR2 from the germline V gene are MNHEY and SVGAGI. This CDR3 has 15 residues. V lost 0 bases and J 7 bases, leaving 16 bases between the germline ends.